Listed below are T cell receptor beta chains from one sample, sequenced in a study of blood T cell repertoires in COVID-19. The assay was immunoSEQ multiplex PCR, and TCRdb's table has in-frame clones only and misses some. Of fewer than 70,000 clones in the sample, about four fifths were seen once. Source material: peripheral blood. The receptor source for this set is a man aged 30 to 45 with COVID-19, enrolled during active disease. The CDR3 runs from the conserved cysteine through the conserved F or W. Fields, in order: V gene, CDR3 protein.

>TRBV7-8
CASSLEMPQYNEQFF
>TRBV19
CASSERTGRYGYTF
>TRBV6-2/TRBV6-3
CASSYSKGEDTQYF
>TRBV5-1
CASSLGDRLSNQPQHF
>TRBV27
CASSLLPSTRSGELFF
>TRBV4-3
CASSPTLGGPEKLFF
>TRBV24-1
CATSDPGQGDYTGELFF
>TRBV3-1/TRBV3-2
CASSQVVGRGRTSPLHF
>TRBV5-5
CASSFSLGTANSPLHF
>TRBV27
CASSPIAGGTDTQYF
>TRBV14
CASSPLEGSSYEQYF
>TRBV5-4
CASSDASSGANTGELFF
>TRBV12-3/TRBV12-4
CASTSRDTYGYTF
>TRBV7-9
CASSLALGQGGADTQYF
>TRBV11-2
CASSPGSLYGYTF
>TRBV30
CAWRNQGTETQYF
>TRBV11-3
CASSRSTGLTHEQYF
>TRBV5-1
CASSSGRGDLNTEAFF
>TRBV27
CASSRQSSSSYEQYF
>TRBV7-9
CASSPDSNTEAFF
>TRBV3-1/TRBV3-2
CASSQNTGFPGNTIYF
>TRBV6-5
CASTSGQGLRYEQYF
>TRBV7-2
CASSLGGGHQPQHF
>TRBV5-1
CASSLSPANTGELFF
>TRBV10-3
CAISDTGDGYTF
>TRBV4-1
CASSQDRILNQPQHF
>TRBV5-1
CASSSAGTAGNTIYF
>TRBV6-2/TRBV6-3
CASSPPSGGSSNQPQHF